This T cell receptor beta chain derives from a study of blood T cell repertoires in COVID-19. Recruited during active infection, patients (from Seattle) were subsequently followed longitudinally. Generated by immunoSEQ multiplex PCR, the TCRdb table keeps only in-frame clones and is missing some. The table has approximately 500,000 clones, approximately 91% seen once. The CDR3 is made up of 12 amino acids. V gave up 1 base and J gave up 10 bases, with 7 bases separating them. Germline CDR1 reads SGHAT; CDR2 reads FQNNGV. The clonotype was recovered from a woman aged 45-65 years with COVID-19, enrolled during active disease. Sequenced material: peripheral blood. The V call is TRBV11-2, the J call TRBJ1-4; D is unclear. For the CDR3, the DNA is TGTGCCAGCAGCTTAGGAACGGGAAAACTGTTTTTT. It codes for CASSLGTGKLFF.